This paragraph reports one T cell receptor (beta chain). The sample is drawn from a study of cytomegalovirus exposure and HLA in healthy donors. The CDR3 consists of 13 residues. The V gene's germline CDR1 is MNHNY and CDR2 SVGAGI (reference sequence). V dropped 4 bases and J dropped 0 bases, with 6 bases sitting between them. Vbeta (60) and Jbeta (13) primers were used in the PCR. Some clones are missing from TCRdb's copy, which holds only in-frame ones; the method was immunoSEQ multiplex PCR. The sample data list over 110,000 clones. The sequenced sample was PBMCs. The chain joins TRBV6-6 to TRBJ1-1, with D unresolved. This TCR derives from a male donor in good health and CMV-seronegative. CDR3 coding DNA: TGTGCCAGCAGTTCAAAGCTGAACACTGAAGCTTTCTTT. Its translation is CASSSKLNTEAFF.